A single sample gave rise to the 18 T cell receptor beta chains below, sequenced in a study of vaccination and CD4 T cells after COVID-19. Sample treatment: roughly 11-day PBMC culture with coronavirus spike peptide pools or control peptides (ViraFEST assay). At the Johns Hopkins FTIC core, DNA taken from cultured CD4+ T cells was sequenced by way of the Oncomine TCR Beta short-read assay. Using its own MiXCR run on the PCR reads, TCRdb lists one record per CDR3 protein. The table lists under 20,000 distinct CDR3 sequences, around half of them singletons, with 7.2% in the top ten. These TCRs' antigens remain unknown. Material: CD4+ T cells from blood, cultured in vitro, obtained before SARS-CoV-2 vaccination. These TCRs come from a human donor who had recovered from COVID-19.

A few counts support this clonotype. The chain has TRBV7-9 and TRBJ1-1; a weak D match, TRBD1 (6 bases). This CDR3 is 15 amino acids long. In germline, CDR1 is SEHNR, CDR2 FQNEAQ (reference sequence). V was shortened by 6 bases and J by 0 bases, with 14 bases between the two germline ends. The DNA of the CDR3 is TGTGCCAGCAGACCGAGACAGGACATGAACACTGAAGCTTTCTTT. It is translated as CASRPRQDMNTEAFF.

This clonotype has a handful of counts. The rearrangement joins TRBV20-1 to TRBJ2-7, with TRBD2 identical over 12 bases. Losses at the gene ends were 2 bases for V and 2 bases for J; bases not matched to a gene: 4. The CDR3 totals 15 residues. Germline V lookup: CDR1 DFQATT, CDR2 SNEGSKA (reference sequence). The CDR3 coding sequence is TGCAGTGCTAGACTAGCGGGAGGGTTAGCCTACGAGCAGTACTTC. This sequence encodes CSARLAGGLAYEQYF.

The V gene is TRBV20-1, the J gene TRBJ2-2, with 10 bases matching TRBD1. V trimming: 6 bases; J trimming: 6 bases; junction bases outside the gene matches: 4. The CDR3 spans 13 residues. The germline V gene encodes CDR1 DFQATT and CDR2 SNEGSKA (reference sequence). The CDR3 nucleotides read TGCAGTGCCTCCGGGACAGGGGCCGGGGAGCTGTTTTTT. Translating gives CSASGTGAGELFF.

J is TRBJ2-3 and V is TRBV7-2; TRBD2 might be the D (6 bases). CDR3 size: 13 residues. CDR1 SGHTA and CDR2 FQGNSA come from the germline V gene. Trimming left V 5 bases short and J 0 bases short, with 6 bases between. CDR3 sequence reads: CASSTSSTDTQYF. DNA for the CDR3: TGTGCCAGCAGCACTAGCAGCACAGATACGCAGTATTTT. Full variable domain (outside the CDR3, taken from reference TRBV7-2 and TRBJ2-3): GAGVSQSPSNKVTEKGKDVELRCDPISGHTALYWYRQSLGQGLEFLIYFQGNSAPDKSGLPSDRFSAERTGGSVSTLTIQRTQQEDSAVYLCASSTSSTDTQYFGPGTRLTVL.

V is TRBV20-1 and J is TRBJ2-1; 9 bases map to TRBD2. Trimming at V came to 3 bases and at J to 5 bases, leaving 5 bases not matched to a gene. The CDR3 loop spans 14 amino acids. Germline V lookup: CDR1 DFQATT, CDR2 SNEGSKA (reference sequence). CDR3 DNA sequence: TGCAGTGCTAGCCGCGGGAGGGAGAACAATGAGCAGTTCTTC. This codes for CSASRGRENNEQFF.

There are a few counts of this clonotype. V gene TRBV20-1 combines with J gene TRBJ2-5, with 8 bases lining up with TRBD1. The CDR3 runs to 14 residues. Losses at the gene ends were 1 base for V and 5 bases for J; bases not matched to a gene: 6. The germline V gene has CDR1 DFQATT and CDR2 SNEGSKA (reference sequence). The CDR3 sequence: CSARAGGDFETQYF. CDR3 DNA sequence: TGCAGTGCTAGAGCAGGGGGCGACTTTGAGACCCAGTACTTC.

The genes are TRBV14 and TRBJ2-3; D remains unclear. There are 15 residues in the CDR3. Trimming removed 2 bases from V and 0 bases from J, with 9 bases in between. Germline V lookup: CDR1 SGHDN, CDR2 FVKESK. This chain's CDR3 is CASSQQTGSTDTQYF. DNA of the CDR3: TGTGCCAGCAGCCAACAAACCGGGAGCACAGATACGCAGTATTTT.

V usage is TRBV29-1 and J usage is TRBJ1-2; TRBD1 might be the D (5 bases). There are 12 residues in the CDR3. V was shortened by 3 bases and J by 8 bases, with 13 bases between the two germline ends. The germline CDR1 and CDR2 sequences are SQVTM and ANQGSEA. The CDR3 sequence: CSVDTQGRGYTF. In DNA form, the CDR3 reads TGCAGCGTTGATACTCAGGGACGAGGCTACACCTTC. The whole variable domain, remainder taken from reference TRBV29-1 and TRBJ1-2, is SAVISQKPSRDICQRGTSLTIQCQVDSQVTMMFWYRQQPGQSLTLIATANQGSEATYESGFVIDKFPISRPNLTFSTLTVSNMSPEDSSIYLCSVDTQGRGYTFGSGTRLTVV.

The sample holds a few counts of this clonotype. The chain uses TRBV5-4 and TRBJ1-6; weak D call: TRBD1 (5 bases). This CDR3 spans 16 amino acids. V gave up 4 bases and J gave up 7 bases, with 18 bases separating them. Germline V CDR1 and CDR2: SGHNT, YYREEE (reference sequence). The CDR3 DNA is TGTGCCAGCAGCCCGGGGGAGGGGCTTTGGAATTCACCCCTCCACTTT. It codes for CASSPGEGLWNSPLHF.

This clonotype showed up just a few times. The CDR3 loop reads CASSLVQSYEQYF. The CDR3 coding sequence is TGTGCCAGCAGTTTAGTACAGAGCTACGAGCAGTACTTC. The chain couples TRBV28 to TRBJ2-7, with D unresolved. The CDR3 length is 13 residues. The germline V and J ends were trimmed by 2 bases and 3 bases, with 8 bases remaining between them. Germline values: CDR1 MDHEN, CDR2 SYDVKM.

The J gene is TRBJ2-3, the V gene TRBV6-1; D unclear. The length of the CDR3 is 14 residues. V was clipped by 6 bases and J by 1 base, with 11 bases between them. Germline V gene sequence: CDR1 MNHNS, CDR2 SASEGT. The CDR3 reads CASRGNPGTDTQYF. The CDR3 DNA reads TGTGCCAGCAGGGGTAACCCCGGCACAGATACGCAGTATTTT.

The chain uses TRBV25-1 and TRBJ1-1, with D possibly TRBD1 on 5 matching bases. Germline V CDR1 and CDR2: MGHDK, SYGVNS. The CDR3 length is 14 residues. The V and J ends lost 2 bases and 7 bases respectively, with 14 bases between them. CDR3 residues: CASSEIKGRGEAFF. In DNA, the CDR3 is TGTGCCAGCAGTGAAATAAAGGGGCGTGGTGAAGCTTTCTTT.

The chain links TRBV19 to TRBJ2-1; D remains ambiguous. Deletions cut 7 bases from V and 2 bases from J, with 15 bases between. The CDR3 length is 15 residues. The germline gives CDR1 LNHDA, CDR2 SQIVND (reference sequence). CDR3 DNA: TGTGCCAGTAAAGAGTGGACGTCGCCCTACAATGAGCAGTTCTTC. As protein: CASKEWTSPYNEQFF.

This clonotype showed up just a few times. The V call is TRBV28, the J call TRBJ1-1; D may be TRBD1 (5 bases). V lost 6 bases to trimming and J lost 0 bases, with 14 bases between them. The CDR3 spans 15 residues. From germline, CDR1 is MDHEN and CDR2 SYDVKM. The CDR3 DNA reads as TGTGCCAGCAGCCGCGGGGGGATCATGAACACTGAAGCTTTCTTT. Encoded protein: CASSRGGIMNTEAFF.

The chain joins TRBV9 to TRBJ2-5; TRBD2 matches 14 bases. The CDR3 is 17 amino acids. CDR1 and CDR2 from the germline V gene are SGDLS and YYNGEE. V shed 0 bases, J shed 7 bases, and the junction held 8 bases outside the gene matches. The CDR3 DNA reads TGTGCCAGCAGCGTAGGACTAGCGGGAGGGCCCACTATGACCCAGTACTTC. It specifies CASSVGLAGGPTMTQYF.

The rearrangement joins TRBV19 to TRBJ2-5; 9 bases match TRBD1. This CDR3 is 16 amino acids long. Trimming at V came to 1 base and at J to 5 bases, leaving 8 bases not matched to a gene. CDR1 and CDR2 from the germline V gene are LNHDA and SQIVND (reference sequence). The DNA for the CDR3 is TGTGCCAGTAGTATAGCACCGGGACAGGGAGTCGAGACCCAGTACTTC. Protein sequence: CASSIAPGQGVETQYF.

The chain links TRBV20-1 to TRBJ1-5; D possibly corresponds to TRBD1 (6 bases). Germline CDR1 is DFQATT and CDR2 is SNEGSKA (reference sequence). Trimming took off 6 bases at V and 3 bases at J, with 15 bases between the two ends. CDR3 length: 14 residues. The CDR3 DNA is TGCAGTGCAGGGGGAGGAGCCGCCAATCAGCCCCAGCATTTT. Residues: CSAGGGAANQPQHF.

The CDR3 protein is CASSLATGHTSTDTQYF. The CDR3 DNA reads as TGTGCCAGCAGTTTAGCTACAGGACACACTAGCACAGATACGCAGTATTTT. The rearrangement links TRBV27 to TRBJ2-3; a possible D gene is TRBD1 (5 bases). Germline V lookup: CDR1 MNHEY, CDR2 SMNVEV (reference sequence). The CDR3 is made up of 17 amino acids. V dropped 2 bases and J dropped 0 bases, with 15 bases sitting between them.